The 7 T cell receptor beta chains presented below share a single source sample, sequenced in a study of T cells in localized non-small cell lung cancer. Clones were read by immunoSEQ multiplex PCR, and TCRdb kept only the in-frame ones, dropping some. The table lists a few thousand clones, roughly a third of them singletons. The sequences come from normal lung tissue next to the tumor, collected before any cancer treatment. These receptor sequences come from a male donor older than 55 with stage I lung adenocarcinoma.

The chain couples TRBV11-3 to TRBJ2-1; either TRBD1 or TRBD2 may supply D (6 bases each). CDR1 and CDR2 (germline): SGHNT, YENEEA. The V and J ends lost 5 bases and 10 bases respectively, with 18 bases between them. CDR3 size: 14 residues. CDR3 DNA: TGTGCCAGCAGCCCTAGGGGGGACCTACGGGAGCAGTTCTTC. Protein: CASSPRGDLREQFF.

The rearrangement joins TRBV25-1 to TRBJ1-3; D gene unclear. The CDR3 runs 14 residues. The germline V gene encodes CDR1 MGHDK and CDR2 SYGVNS. Deletions cut 0 bases from V and 3 bases from J, with 6 bases between. CDR3 in DNA: TGTGCCAGCAGTGAATATGGTAGTGGAAACACCATATATTTT. The encoded protein is CASSEYGSGNTIYF.

This clone was detected a few times. V is TRBV7-5 and J is TRBJ2-7; the table assigns TRBD1, which was not confirmed against the DNA. TRBV7-5 is a documented pseudogene. The CDR3 consists of 16 residues. This chain's CDR3 is CASSPRGQDRYYEQYF. CDR3 sequence (DNA): TGTGCCAGCAGCCCTAGGGGGCAGGACAGGTACTACGAGCAGTACTTC.

This clone was observed a few times. This rearrangement joins TRBV7-2 to TRBJ2-7, with D perhaps TRBD2 (5 bases). The CDR3 runs 13 residues. The V gene lost 3 bases and the J gene lost 10 bases, with 16 bases spanning the gap. Germline assignment: CDR1 SGHTA and CDR2 FQGNSA. CDR3 in DNA: TGTGCCAGCAGCTTTGGGGTCGCGCCGGGACAGTACTTC. This sequence encodes CASSFGVAPGQYF. Together with reference TRBV7-2 and TRBJ2-7, the CDR3 gives the full variable domain: GAGVSQSPSNKVTEKGKDVELRCDPISGHTALYWYRQSLGQGLEFLIYFQGNSAPDKSGLPSDRFSAERTGGSVSTLTIQRTQQEDSAVYLCASSFGVAPGQYFGPGTRLTVT.

This clone is termed medium-sized (0.01 to 0.1%). The chain combines TRBV12-2 with TRBJ1-5. TRBV12-2 is a documented pseudogene. The CDR3 is made up of 15 amino acids. This CDR3 is CASRLAQGGGQPQHF. The CDR3 nucleotides read TGTGCAAGTCGCTTAGCGCAGGGGGGGGGTCAGCCCCAGCATTTT.

By sample fraction, this clone is medium-sized. The rearrangement joins TRBV11-3 to TRBJ2-1, with 7 bases lining up with TRBD1. CDR3 length: 15 amino acids. Germline CDR1 SGHNT, CDR2 YENEEA. Trimming at V came to 4 bases and at J to 3 bases, leaving 6 bases not matched to a gene. The CDR3 nucleotides are TGTGCCAGCAGCTATACCGGGACAGACTACAATGAGCAGTTCTTC. It translates to CASSYTGTDYNEQFF.

This clone is categorized as medium-sized. The chain couples TRBV9 to TRBJ2-3; TRBD1 is a possible D gene (6 bases). The CDR3 sequence is 15 residues long. Germline V lookup: CDR1 SGDLS, CDR2 YYNGEE. V was trimmed by 0 bases and J by 2 bases, leaving 10 bases between them. Written as DNA, the CDR3 is TGTGCCAGCAGCGTAGTTAAGGGGGACACAGATACGCAGTATTTT. The encoded protein is CASSVVKGDTDTQYF.